This TCR beta chain was obtained from a study of shared clonotypes between healthy human individuals. The CDR3 covers 14 residues. Germline V gene lookup returns CDR1 MNHNS and CDR2 SASEGT. The ends were cut back, 5 bases at V and 2 bases at J, with 11 bases in the middle. Findings and caveats of the study: Sequencing depth was a factor that was expected to affect clonotype sharing among donors.

For each subset, genomic DNA was distributed in equal portions over several immunoSEQ plates. TCRdb's copy holds only in-frame clones and misses some; the assay was immunoSEQ multiplex PCR. Among roughly 2.2 million clones listed, around 92% were seen once. Points on this clone: The antigen is unknown.

Material: naive CD4+ T cells from PBMCs. Noted subset: CD45RA+ positively selected. This sequence originates from a man aged 18-30 years in good health. Some clones in this sample may be carry-over from other donors' samples. V is TRBV6-1 and J is TRBJ2-3; a possible D gene is TRBD2 (6 bases). CDR3 sequence (DNA): TGTGCCAGCAGTACTGCGGGATACACAGATACGCAGTATTTT. It yields the protein CASSTAGYTDTQYF.